Listed below are T cell receptor beta chains from one sample, sequenced in a study of Ad26.COV2.S vaccination and SARS-CoV-2 variants. Sequencing was performed with immunoSEQ multiplex PCR; in TCRdb, only in-frame clones are kept and a portion is missing. Of approximately 460,000 clones in the sample, 80% to 90% were seen once. This sample comprised peripheral blood, obtained in a trial of Ad26.COV2.S vaccine versus placebo. The receptor source for this set is a person between 18 and 65 years old who received the Ad26.COV2.S COVID-19 vaccine or a placebo. Both conserved end residues are part of each CDR3. A D gene is named only where the DNA matches it firmly. Some rows mark clone size as missing; the rest say once, few, many or name a class of expanded clone.

d_call	clone_size	j_call	v_call	cdr3_nt	cdr3_aa
TRBD1	-	TRBJ1-2	TRBV10-3	TGTGCCATCCTGACAGGGGCCCACCCTAACTATGGCTACACCTTC	CAILTGAHPNYGYTF
-	-	TRBJ1-1	TRBV2	TGTGCCAGCAGTGAAGCGTGGACTGAAGCTTTCTTT	CASSEAWTEAFF
TRBD1	once	TRBJ1-6	TRBV9	TGTGCCAGCAGCGTAGATCCGGGACAGGGAAATTCACCCCTCCACTTT	CASSVDPGQGNSPLHF
-	-	TRBJ2-5	TRBV18	TGTGCCAGCTCACCCGAACTAGGGTTGGAGACCCAGTACTTC	CASSPELGLETQYF
TRBD1	-	TRBJ1-1	TRBV7-9	TGTGCCAGCAGCCGGGACAGTCCTGAAGCTTTCTTT	CASSRDSPEAFF
-	-	TRBJ1-5	TRBV15	TGTGCCACCGCCAACCGACAGTATAGCAATCAGCCCCAGCATTTT	CATANRQYSNQPQHF
-	-	TRBJ1-2	TRBV18	TGTGCCAGCTCACCGCTCCGGGGGGAAGGCTACACCTTC	CASSPLRGEGYTF
-	-	TRBJ1-2	TRBV12-3/TRBV12-4	TGTGCCAGCCGATCGGTTGGTGGCTACACCTTC	CASRSVGGYTF
-	-	TRBJ1-2	TRBV28	TGTGCCAGCAGCAGTCGGGACTCTCGGGGCTACACCTTC	CASSSRDSRGYTF
TRBD2	-	TRBJ2-3	TRBV7-9	TGTGCCAGCAGCTTAGCGTCGGGACTAGCGTTCACAGATACGCAGTATTTT	CASSLASGLAFTDTQYF
TRBD1	-	TRBJ2-7	TRBV5-8	TGTGCCAGCAGCTTCCCGGGACAGGTCTACGAGCAGTACTTC	CASSFPGQVYEQYF
TRBD1	-	TRBJ1-2	TRBV7-9	TGTGCCAGCAGCTTGACAGGGGCTAACTATGGCTACACCTTC	CASSLTGANYGYTF
-	-	TRBJ2-2	TRBV10-3	TGTGCCATCAAAAACCCAGGGAATGGGAACACCGGGGAGCTGTTTTTT	CAIKNPGNGNTGELFF
TRBD1	-	TRBJ2-7	TRBV28	TGTGCCAGCAGTCTGACCACAGGGGGCCCCTACGAGCAGTACTTC	CASSLTTGGPYEQYF
-	-	TRBJ2-7	TRBV6-5	TGTGCCACAGGGCTCCCCCATCCCCCCTACGAGCAGTACTTC	CATGLPHPPYEQYF
TRBD1	-	TRBJ2-5	TRBV18	TGTGCCAGCTCCCAGCAGACAGGGGTCGAGACCCAGTACTTC	CASSQQTGVETQYF
-	-	TRBJ1-2	TRBV4-3	TGCGCCAGCAGCCAAGAAACAGGTGGAGGCTACACCTTC	CASSQETGGGYTF
-	-	TRBJ1-6	TRBV5-8	TGTGCCAGCAGCCTTACCTCGGGACTGAGATGGGGAGAAAATTCACCCCTCCACTTT	CASSLTSGLRWGENSPLHF
TRBD1	-	TRBJ1-4	TRBV2	TGTGCCAGCAGCGGCCCAGGGGGGGGAAATGAAAAACTGTTTTTT	CASSGPGGGNEKLFF
-	-	TRBJ2-3	TRBV2	TGTGCCAGCAGTGAACTCTATAATACGCAGTATTTT	CASSELYNTQYF
-	-	TRBJ2-2	TRBV19	TGTGCCAGTAGTATAGGAACTGAAGCTAGACCCGGGGAGCTGTTTTTT	CASSIGTEARPGELFF
-	-	TRBJ1-4	TRBV2	TGTGCCAGCAGTGAAGGGTCGGGGGACGAAAAACTGTTTTTT	CASSEGSGDEKLFF
-	-	TRBJ2-7	TRBV2	TGTGCCAGCAGTGGGCTATCCTACGAGCAGTACTTC	CASSGLSYEQYF
-	-	TRBJ1-1	TRBV7-9	TGTGCCAGCAGCGTCCGAGCACAGGGTCGAAACACTGAAGCTTTCTTT	CASSVRAQGRNTEAFF
TRBD1	-	TRBJ2-7	TRBV6-5	TGTGCCAGCAGCCGGACAGGGGGCGCCTACGAGCAGTACTTC	CASSRTGGAYEQYF
TRBD2	-	TRBJ2-7	TRBV19	TGTGCCAGTAGTATAGATGCCGGACTAGCGGCCTACGAGCAGTACTTC	CASSIDAGLAAYEQYF
TRBD1	-	TRBJ1-6	TRBV28	TGTGCCAGCAGTCTGGGGGGACAGGGGGCTTTCTATAATTCACCCCTCCACTTT	CASSLGGQGAFYNSPLHF
TRBD1	-	TRBJ2-5	TRBV24-1	TGTGCCACCAGTGATACAGGGACAGGGCAAGAGACCCAGTACTTC	CATSDTGTGQETQYF
-	-	TRBJ2-7	TRBV6-1	TGTGCCAGCAGTGACGTCGTAGGTAGCTCCTACGAGCAGTACTTC	CASSDVVGSSYEQYF
-	once	TRBJ2-5	TRBV19	TGTGCCAGTAGTATTCAAGGTGTACAAGAGACCCAGTACTTC	CASSIQGVQETQYF
-	-	TRBJ2-1	TRBV3-1/TRBV3-2	TGTGCCAGCAGCCGGAATGACTACAATGAGCAGTTCTTC	CASSRNDYNEQFF
-	-	TRBJ2-2	TRBV19	TGTGCCAGTAGCATTAACCGGGAGCTGTTTTTT	CASSINRELFF
-	-	TRBJ1-5	TRBV12-2	TGTGCAAGTCGCCGGACAGTCAACACTGATCAGCCCCAGCATTTT	CASRRTVNTDQPQHF
-	-	TRBJ1-6	TRBV28	TGTGCCAGCAGTTTAACTTCTCTCGGCTCGGGGTCCTATAATTCACCCCTCCACTTT	CASSLTSLGSGSYNSPLHF
TRBD1	-	TRBJ2-7	TRBV12-5	TGTGCTAGTGGTTCGGACAGGGCGCCCTACGAGCAGTACTTC	CASGSDRAPYEQYF
-	once	TRBJ2-7	TRBV18	TGTGCCAGCTCACTCGAAACCTACTACGAGCAGTACTTC	CASSLETYYEQYF
TRBD2	-	TRBJ2-5	TRBV29-1	TGCAGCGTGACTGGACTAGCGGCGTTCCAAGAGACCCAGTACTTC	CSVTGLAAFQETQYF
-	-	TRBJ1-1	TRBV7-3	TGTGCCAGCAGCTTAGTAGTGAACACTGAAGCTTTCTTT	CASSLVVNTEAFF
TRBD1	-	TRBJ2-7	TRBV19	TGTGCCAGTAGTATTCAGGGGGCCAGCTACGAGCAGTACTTC	CASSIQGASYEQYF
-	-	TRBJ2-7	TRBV30	TGTGCCTGGAGTCAGGGAACCTACGAGCAGTACTTC	CAWSQGTYEQYF
TRBD1	-	TRBJ2-7	TRBV2	TGTGCCAGCAGTGATGGGACAGGGGGCTTCGCCTACGAGCAGTACTTC	CASSDGTGGFAYEQYF
-	-	TRBJ2-1	TRBV29-1	TGCAGCGTTAATTTTCAGCCCGACATAACACCGGGGTCCTACAATGAGCAGTTCTTC	CSVNFQPDITPGSYNEQFF
TRBD1	-	TRBJ1-2	TRBV5-1	TGCGCCAGCAGCTGGAGGACAGGGGGGGATGGCTACACCTTC	CASSWRTGGDGYTF
-	-	TRBJ2-7	TRBV18	TGTGCCAGCTCACCAGATTACAGCTCCTACGAGCAGTACTTC	CASSPDYSSYEQYF
TRBD2	-	TRBJ2-3	TRBV24-1	TGTGCCACCAGCCCCGGGACTAGCGGATTTACAGATACGCAGTATTTT	CATSPGTSGFTDTQYF
TRBD2	-	TRBJ2-5	TRBV5-1	TGCGCCAGCAGCTTGGAGGTAGCGGGAGAGACCCAGTACTTC	CASSLEVAGETQYF
TRBD1	-	TRBJ2-5	TRBV5-1	TGCGCCAGCATCTCCGGACAGGGTTTGGGGCAAGAGACCCAGTACTTC	CASISGQGLGQETQYF